This T cell receptor beta chain was captured by sequencing in a study of early T cells in non-severe SARS-CoV-2 infection. TCRdb independently ran MiXCR on the 5' RACE reads; one entry per CDR3 protein. The table has tens of thousands of distinct CDR3 sequences, 5.5% to 7.5% seen once. Germline loops: CDR1 SGDLS, CDR2 YYNGEE. Trimming cost V 0 bases and J 2 bases; bases outside gene matches: 3. This CDR3 region has 17 residues. This clonotype was recorded many times. This sequence was found in an adult who was a healthcare worker with PCR-confirmed SARS-CoV-2 infection or an uninfected control (not recorded which). Sample: whole blood. The V gene is TRBV9, the J gene TRBJ2-3, with 13 nucleotides matching TRBD2. The CDR3 spells CASSVEGLAGFTDTQYF. CDR3 nucleotides: TGTGCCAGCAGCGTAGAGGGACTAGCGGGGTTCACAGATACGCAGTATTTT.